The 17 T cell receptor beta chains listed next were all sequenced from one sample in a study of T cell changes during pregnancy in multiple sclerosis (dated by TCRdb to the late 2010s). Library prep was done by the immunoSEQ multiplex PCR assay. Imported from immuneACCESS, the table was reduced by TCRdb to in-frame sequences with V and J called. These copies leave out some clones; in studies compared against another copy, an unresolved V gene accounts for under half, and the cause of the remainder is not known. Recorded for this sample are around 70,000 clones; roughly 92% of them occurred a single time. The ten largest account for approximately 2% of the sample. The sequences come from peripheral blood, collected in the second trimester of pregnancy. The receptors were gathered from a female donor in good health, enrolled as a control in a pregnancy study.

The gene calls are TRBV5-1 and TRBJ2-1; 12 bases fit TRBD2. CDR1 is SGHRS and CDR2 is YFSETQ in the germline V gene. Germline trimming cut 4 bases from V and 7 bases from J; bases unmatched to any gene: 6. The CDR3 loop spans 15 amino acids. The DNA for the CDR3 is TGCGCCAGCAGCCTAGCGGGGGGGAGGGGGAATGAGCAGTTCTTC. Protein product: CASSLAGGRGNEQFF.

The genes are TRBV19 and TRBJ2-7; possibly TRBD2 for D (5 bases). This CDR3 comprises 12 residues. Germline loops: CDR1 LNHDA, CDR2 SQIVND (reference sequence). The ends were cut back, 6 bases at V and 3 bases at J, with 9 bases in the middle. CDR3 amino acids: CASSPGLYEQYF. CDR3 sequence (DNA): TGTGCCAGTAGCCCTGGACTCTACGAGCAGTACTTC.

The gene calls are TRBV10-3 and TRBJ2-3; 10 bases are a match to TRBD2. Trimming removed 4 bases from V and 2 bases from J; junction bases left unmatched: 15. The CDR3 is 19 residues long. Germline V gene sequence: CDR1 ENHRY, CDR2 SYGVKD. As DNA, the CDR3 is TGTGCCATCAGTGGGGTCAGAAAAGCGGGGGGGGAGTTCACAGATACGCAGTATTTT. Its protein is CAISGVRKAGGEFTDTQYF.

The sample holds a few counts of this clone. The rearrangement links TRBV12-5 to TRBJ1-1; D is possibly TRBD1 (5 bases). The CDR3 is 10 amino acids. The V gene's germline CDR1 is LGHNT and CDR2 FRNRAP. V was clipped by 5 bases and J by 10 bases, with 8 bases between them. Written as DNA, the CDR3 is TGTGCTAGTGGTGGACACTCAGCTTTCTTT. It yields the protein CASGGHSAFF.

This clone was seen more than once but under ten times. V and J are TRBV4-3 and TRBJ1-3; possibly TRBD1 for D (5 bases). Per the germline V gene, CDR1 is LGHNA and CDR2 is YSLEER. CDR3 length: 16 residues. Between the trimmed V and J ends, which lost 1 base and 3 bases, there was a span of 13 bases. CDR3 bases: TGCGCCAGCAGCCAAGCGAACGGGGGTGGTGGAAACACCATATATTTT. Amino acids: CASSQANGGGGNTIYF.

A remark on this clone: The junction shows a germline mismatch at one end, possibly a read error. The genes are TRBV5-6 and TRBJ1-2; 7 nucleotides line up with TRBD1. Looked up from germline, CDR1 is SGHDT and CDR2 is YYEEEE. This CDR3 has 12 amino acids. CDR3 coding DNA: TGTGCCAGCAAGGCCCCCACCTTGGACAGGAGATTC. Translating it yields CASKAPTLDRRF.

In DNA form, the CDR3 reads TGTGCCAGCTCACCAAGCGGGGGGTCCACAGATACGCAGTATTTT. Translated: CASSPSGGSTDTQYF. The chain recombines TRBV18 with TRBJ2-3; 9 nucleotides line up with TRBD2. This CDR3 is 15 amino acids long. Trimming removed 2 bases from V and 2 bases from J; junction bases left unmatched: 2. Germline V lookup: CDR1 KGHSH, CDR2 LQKENI.

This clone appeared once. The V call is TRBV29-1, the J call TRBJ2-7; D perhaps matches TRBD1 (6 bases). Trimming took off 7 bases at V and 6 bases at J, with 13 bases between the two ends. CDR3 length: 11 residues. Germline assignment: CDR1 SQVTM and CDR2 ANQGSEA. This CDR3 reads CSAGQTPEQYF. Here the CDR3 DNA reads TGCAGCGCCGGACAGACTCCCGAGCAGTACTTC.

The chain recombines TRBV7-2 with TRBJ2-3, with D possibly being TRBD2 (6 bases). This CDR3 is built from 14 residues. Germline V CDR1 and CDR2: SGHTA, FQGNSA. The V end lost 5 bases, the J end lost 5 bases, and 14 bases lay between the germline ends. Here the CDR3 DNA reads TGTGCCAGCAGCCTCCAGGTGGGGGGAGATACGCAGTATTTT. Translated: CASSLQVGGDTQYF.

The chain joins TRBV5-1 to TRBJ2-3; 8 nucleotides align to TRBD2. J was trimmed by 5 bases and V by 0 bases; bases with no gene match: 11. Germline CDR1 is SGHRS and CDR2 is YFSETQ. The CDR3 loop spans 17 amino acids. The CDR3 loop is CASSLGLPGGAGDTQYF. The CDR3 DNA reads TGCGCCAGCAGCTTGGGCCTTCCCGGGGGGGCGGGAGATACGCAGTATTTT.

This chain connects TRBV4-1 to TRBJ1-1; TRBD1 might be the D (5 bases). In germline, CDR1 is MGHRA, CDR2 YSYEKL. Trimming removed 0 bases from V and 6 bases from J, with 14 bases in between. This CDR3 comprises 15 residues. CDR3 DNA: TGCGCCAGCAGCCAAGAAGGACACTTCCCCCCTGAAGCTTTCTTT. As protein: CASSQEGHFPPEAFF.

In DNA, the CDR3 is TGTGCCAGCCAGGTGGTAGAAAGTAATTCACCCCTCCACTTT. Translation gives CASQVVESNSPLHF. The chain carries TRBV2 and TRBJ1-6; D is undetermined. V dropped 8 bases and J dropped 6 bases, with 14 bases sitting between them. The germline CDR1 and CDR2 sequences are SNHLY and FYNNEI. The CDR3 extends over 14 amino acids.

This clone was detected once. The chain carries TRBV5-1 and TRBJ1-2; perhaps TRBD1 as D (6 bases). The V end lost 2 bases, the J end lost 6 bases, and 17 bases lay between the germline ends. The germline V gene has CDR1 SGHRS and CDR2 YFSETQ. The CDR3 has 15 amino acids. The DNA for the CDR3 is TGCGCCAGCAGCTTTACAATAGGGGGGGCGGATGGCTACACCTTC. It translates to CASSFTIGGADGYTF.

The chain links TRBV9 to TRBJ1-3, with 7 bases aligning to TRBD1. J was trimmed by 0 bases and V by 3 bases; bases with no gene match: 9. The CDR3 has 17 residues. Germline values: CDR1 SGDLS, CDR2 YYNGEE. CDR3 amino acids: CASSDRMDRSSGNTIYF. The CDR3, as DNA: TGTGCCAGCAGCGACCGCATGGACAGGTCCTCTGGAAACACCATATATTTT.

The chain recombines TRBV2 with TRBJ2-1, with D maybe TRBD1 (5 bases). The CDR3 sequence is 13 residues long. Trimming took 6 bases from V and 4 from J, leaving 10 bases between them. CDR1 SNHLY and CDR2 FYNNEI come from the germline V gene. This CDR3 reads CASRGRQYNEQFF. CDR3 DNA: TGTGCCAGCAGAGGGCGACAGTACAATGAGCAGTTCTTC.

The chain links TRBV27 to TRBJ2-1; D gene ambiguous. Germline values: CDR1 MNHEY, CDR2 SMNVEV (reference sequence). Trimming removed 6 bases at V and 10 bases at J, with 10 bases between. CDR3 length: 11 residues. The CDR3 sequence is CASSSPREQFF. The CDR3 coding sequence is TGTGCCAGCAGCTCTCCCAGAGAGCAGTTCTTC.

The CDR3 loop reads CASSLVGTGNFRTEAFF. The CDR3 region has the DNA TGTGCCAGCAGCCTCGTCGGGACAGGGAATTTTCGGACTGAAGCTTTCTTT. J is TRBJ1-1 and V is TRBV7-2; 9 bases line up with TRBD1. The CDR3 totals 17 residues. Germline V CDR1 and CDR2: SGHTA, FQGNSA. The junction had 15 bases not matched to a gene; V was cut back by 5 bases and J by 5 bases.